This TCR beta chain was sequenced in a study of technical replicates of blood from several donors. V shed 2 bases and J shed 1 base, with 12 bases lying between them. Germline V lookup: CDR1 MGHDK, CDR2 SYGVNS. The CDR3 runs to 15 residues. Assay used: immunoSEQ multiplex PCR; TCRdb lists only in-frame clones, some missing. The sample has 60,000 to 75,000 clones; under 98% are singletons. The TCR originated in a human donor in good health. Sequencing was carried out using T cells isolated from PBMCs. This rearrangement joins TRBV25-1 to TRBJ2-7; weak D call: TRBD2 (6 bases). The CDR3 here is CASSELSGESYEQYF. In nucleotides, the CDR3 is TGTGCCAGCAGTGAACTTAGCGGAGAATCCTACGAGCAGTACTTC.